Listed below are T cell receptor beta chains from one sample, sequenced in a study of response to subunit inactivated influenza vaccine. TCRdb reanalysed the RT-PCR reads using MiXCR and keeps one entry per CDR3 protein. The table lists around 580,000 distinct CDR3 sequences, 11% to 15% of them singletons, with 11% in the top ten. The source material was PBMCs from blood, sampled about 11 days after vaccination. The receptors derive from a man aged 45 to 65 who received an inactivated influenza vaccine. The CDR3 runs from the conserved cysteine through the conserved F or W. Each record gives: J gene, D gene, clone size, V gene, CDR3 DNA, CDR3 protein. The D gene is left open where the match is weak. Clone size is shown for a subset of rows, as once, few, many or a class of expanded clone.

>TRBJ2-6|TRBD1|few|TRBV20-1
TGCAGTGCCCGGACAGGCTCCAGCTCTGGGGCCAACGTCCTGACTTTC
CSARTGSSSGANVLTF
>TRBJ2-3|TRBD1|few|TRBV4-3
TGCGCCAGCAGCCAAGCCGGGACAGGACCGGATACGCAGTATTTT
CASSQAGTGPDTQYF
>TRBJ2-5|TRBD2|NA|TRBV28
TGTGCCAGCAGTTTAGCAGCGGGAGGGTTACAAGAGACCCAGTACTTC
CASSLAAGGLQETQYF
>TRBJ2-7|NA|NA|TRBV6-1
TGTGCCAGCAGTATATCAGGGACCTACGAGCAGTACTTC
CASSISGTYEQYF
>TRBJ1-2|NA|NA|TRBV4-1
TGCGCCAGCAGCCACTCAGGGGATAACTATGGCTACACCTTC
CASSHSGDNYGYTF
>TRBJ2-1|TRBD2|few|TRBV4-2
TGTGCCAGCAGCCAAGATAAGCGGGGGGGTTTGAGGCAGTTCTTC
CASSQDKRGGLRQFF
>TRBJ2-2|NA|NA|TRBV12-3/TRBV12-4
TGTGCCAGCATAAGGGCTGCGAACACCGGGGAGCTGTTTTTT
CASIRAANTGELFF
>TRBJ2-6|NA|many|TRBV15
TGTGCCACCAGCAGAGTGGACAACTCTGGGGCCAACGTCCTGACTTTC
CATSRVDNSGANVLTF
>TRBJ2-1|TRBD1|NA|TRBV9
TGTGCCAGCAGCGTAGAGGGGGCCGGGACAGGGTACGAGCAGTTCTTC
CASSVEGAGTGYEQFF
>TRBJ2-2|NA|NA|TRBV13
TGTGCCAGCAGCACTCGACTGAACCGCGACACCGGGGAGCTGTTTTTT
CASSTRLNRDTGELFF
>TRBJ1-4|NA|NA|TRBV13
TGTGCCATGGGCCCCGGGCTCCTCTGCGAAAAACTGTTTTTT
CAMGPGLLCEKLFF
>TRBJ2-5|TRBD1|NA|TRBV27
TGTGCCAGCAGCTACAGGGGGCGCCAAGAGACCCAGTACTTC
CASSYRGRQETQYF
>TRBJ2-7|TRBD1|few|TRBV29-1
TGCAGCGTTGAACTGGGACAGTTAGAGCAGTACTTC
CSVELGQLEQYF
>TRBJ1-2|NA|few|TRBV7-2
TGTGCCAGCGGAGGGATGTCTGGGATTAACTATGGCTACACCTTC
CASGGMSGINYGYTF
>TRBJ2-3|TRBD2|NA|TRBV11-2
TGTGCCAGCAGCTTCGATAGGGCGGGGGAAACAGATACGCAGTATTTT
CASSFDRAGETDTQYF
>TRBJ2-2|NA|few|TRBV5-5
TGTGCCAGCACTACCCAGGTCGGGGAGCTGTTTTTT
CASTTQVGELFF
>TRBJ2-7|NA|once|TRBV6-5
TGTGCCAGCAGTTTCGCCGACATGCCCGCTGGCGAGCAGTACTTC
CASSFADMPAGEQYF
>TRBJ2-3|NA|many|TRBV4-2
TGTGCCAGCAGCCAGGACCGTCGGGGCGCAGATACGCAGTATTTT
CASSQDRRGADTQYF
>TRBJ1-1|NA|NA|TRBV7-3
TGTGCCAGCAGCGCGGCGGAGGGGATGAACACTGAAGCTTTCTTT
CASSAAEGMNTEAFF
>TRBJ2-2|TRBD2|many|TRBV29-1
TGCAGCGTTGGCGGGAGGTACACCGGGGAGCTGTTTTTT
CSVGGRYTGELFF
>TRBJ1-5|NA|NA|TRBV12-3/TRBV12-4
TGTGCCAGCAGTCCCGGAGTGGGGAGGGCGGTTCAGCCCCAGCATTTT
CASSPGVGRAVQPQHF
>TRBJ2-2|NA|many|TRBV7-8
TGTGCCAGCAGCTTAGGGCTAGAGGTGTGGGTCACCGGGGAGCTGTTTTTT
CASSLGLEVWVTGELFF
>TRBJ2-1|NA|few|TRBV3-1
TGTGCCAGCAGCCAAGATGAGGACAGAGATGAGCAGTTCTTC
CASSQDEDRDEQFF
>TRBJ2-7|NA|few|TRBV6-2/TRBV6-3
TGTGCCAGCAGTTACGTGGGTAACGAGCAGTACTTC
CASSYVGNEQYF
>TRBJ2-1|NA|NA|TRBV6-1
TGTGCCAGCAGCCCTCAGCATTGGGGGCAAAGCTCCTACAATGAGCAGTTCTTC
CASSPQHWGQSSYNEQFF
>TRBJ2-2|NA|few|TRBV28
TGTGCCAGCAGTTTTGCGGGTAACACCGGGGAGCTGTTTTTT
CASSFAGNTGELFF
>TRBJ1-2|NA|few|TRBV4-3
TGCGCCAGCAGCCAAGTACGTTTACGGGATAACTATGGCTACACCTTC
CASSQVRLRDNYGYTF
>TRBJ1-1|TRBD1|NA|TRBV5-1
TGCGCCAGCAGACCCATGGGACAGGAGAACACTGAAGCTTTCTTT
CASRPMGQENTEAFF
>TRBJ2-5|NA|many|TRBV7-9
TGTGCCAGCAGCTTGGGGGAGTGGGAGACCCAGTACTTC
CASSLGEWETQYF
>TRBJ1-4|NA|NA|TRBV7-9
TGTGCCAGTAAATCCCGGACCTTGAATGAAAAACTGTTTTTT
CASKSRTLNEKLFF
>TRBJ2-6|NA|NA|TRBV18
TGTGCCAGCTCATCCCCTGGGACACGCGACCTCTCTGGGGCCAACGTCCTGACTTTC
CASSSPGTRDLSGANVLTF
>TRBJ2-3|NA|few|TRBV7-9
TGTGCCAGCAGCTTACCCGGACTCGGCACAGATACGCAGTATTTT
CASSLPGLGTDTQYF
>TRBJ1-2|NA|NA|TRBV5-1
TGCGCCAGCAGCTTGGGCAGCGGCGGGAGCTACACCTTC
CASSLGSGGSYTF
>TRBJ2-4|TRBD1|NA|TRBV28
TGTGCCAGCAGTCCCCTAAGAAGTACAGGGGTGAACATTCAGTACTTC
CASSPLRSTGVNIQYF
>TRBJ2-7|TRBD1|few|TRBV7-9
TGTGCCAGCAGCTTTACCGGGACAGGGTATAATGGGCAGTACTTC
CASSFTGTGYNGQYF
>TRBJ2-3|NA|once|TRBV5-1
TGCGCCAGAAGCGGTCCAGTCTCATCGGATACGCAGTATTTT
CARSGPVSSDTQYF
>TRBJ2-7|NA|NA|TRBV3-1
TGTGCCAGCAGCCAAGCCGACTATCGCTCCTACGAGCAGTACTTC
CASSQADYRSYEQYF
>TRBJ2-2|NA|few|TRBV12-3/TRBV12-4
TGTGCCAGCTCTATCGGGTACACCGGGGAGCTGTTTTTT
CASSIGYTGELFF
>TRBJ1-2|TRBD1|NA|TRBV6-5
TGTGCCAGCAGTTTTACAGGGGCAAGTGGCTACACCTTC
CASSFTGASGYTF
>TRBJ2-3|NA|few|TRBV27
TGTGCCAGCAGCTTAATCTCTGGGGGAAATACGCAGTATTTT
CASSLISGGNTQYF
>TRBJ2-4|NA|NA|TRBV20-1
TGCAGTACACTGGGCCTAGCCAAAAACATTCAGTACTTC
CSTLGLAKNIQYF
>TRBJ2-1|TRBD2|few|TRBV6-2/TRBV6-3
TGTGCCAGCATGAAGGGACTAGCGGAAAACAATGAGCAGTTCTTC
CASMKGLAENNEQFF
>TRBJ2-5|TRBD2|NA|TRBV28
TGTGCCAGCAGTCCTACTAGCGGGAGCACAGAGACCCAGTACTTC
CASSPTSGSTETQYF
>TRBJ2-3|NA|once|TRBV28
TGTGCCAGCAGCCGAAGGGACAACCACCGCACAGATACGCAGTATTTT
CASSRRDNHRTDTQYF
>TRBJ2-5|NA|few|TRBV28
TGTGCCAGCAGTTTGGGTAGGAGCTCTTACCAAGAGACCCAGTACTTC
CASSLGRSSYQETQYF
>TRBJ2-7|NA|NA|TRBV5-1
TGCGCCAGCCAAAAGGGGGTTGGATCCTACGAGCAGTACTTC
CASQKGVGSYEQYF
>TRBJ2-1|TRBD2|NA|TRBV20-1
TGCAGGCAGGGGAGCGGGGGTAATGAGCAGTTCTTC
CRQGSGGNEQFF
>TRBJ2-3|TRBD2|many|TRBV29-1
TGCAGCGTTGGGACTAGCGGAGCCCTGGGAGATACGCAGTATTTT
CSVGTSGALGDTQYF
>TRBJ2-3|NA|few|TRBV6-5
TGTGCCAGCAGTTACCCGAAGATGGTAGATACGCAGTATTTT
CASSYPKMVDTQYF
>TRBJ2-7|NA|few|TRBV7-2
TGTGCCAGCAGCTTAGTGTCGGGACCTGGGCACGAGCAGTACTTC
CASSLVSGPGHEQYF
>TRBJ2-7|TRBD2|few|TRBV20-1
TGCAGTGCTAGTCCTAGCGGGATACTGCCCTACGAGCAGTACTTC
CSASPSGILPYEQYF
>TRBJ2-2|NA|NA|TRBV4-3
TGCGCCAGCAGCCAAGATAGGAGGGTCAAGACCGGGGAGCTGTTTTTT
CASSQDRRVKTGELFF
>TRBJ2-3|NA|few|TRBV4-2
TGTGCCAGCAGCCAAGAACTTGATAGCACAGATACGCAGTATTTT
CASSQELDSTDTQYF
>TRBJ2-7|NA|few|TRBV5-1
TGCGCCAGCAGCGGGACGGATCTGTCCTACGAGCAGTACTTC
CASSGTDLSYEQYF
>TRBJ2-7|TRBD1|few|TRBV7-9
TGTGCCAGCAGCTCCCGGGACAGGGCAGACCACGAGCAGTACTTC
CASSSRDRADHEQYF